This TCR beta chain emerged from a study of OX40 agonist ivuxolimab in advanced cancers. About the full investigation: Ivuxolimab was a fully human IgG2 agonistic monoclonal antibody targeting the costimulatory receptor OX40 (CD134). Partial responses occurred in three dose-escalation patients, of whom one had hepatocellular carcinoma and two had cutaneous melanoma. Patients were allowed to have had prior anti-PD-1, anti-PD-L1 or anti-CTLA-4 therapy, and more than 30% of the dose-escalation patients had previously received checkpoint inhibitors. Intravenous ivuxolimab was administered to patients every 2 weeks at six dose levels: 0.01, 0.1, 0.3, 1.5, 3 and 10 mg/kg. The paper describes the monotherapy dose-escalation part (N of about 47 patients) of the phase I trial of ivuxolimab. Of the approximately 50 patients in dose escalation, some 19 had hepatocellular carcinoma, roughly 15 had melanoma, 9 had renal cell carcinoma and 9 had head and neck cancer. A male proportion of roughly 80% and a mean age of roughly 55 years, ranging from roughly 20 to 80, were recorded for the dose-escalation cohort. The point of sequencing TCRbeta in the periphery was to test whether ivuxolimab changed TCR sequence diversity and drove clonal T-cell expansion. The investigation overall reported the following: At doses of 0.1 to 3.0 mg/kg, clonal expansion of both CD4+ and CD8+ T cells in blood was seen between baseline and week 6. Antigen specificity was not determined for the clonally expanded peripheral T cells. After ivuxolimab, more expanded clones were found on average in CD8+ T cells than in CD4+ T cells. Low levels of normalized T-cell clonal expansion were also shown by some nonresponding patients. Partial responders in the 0.1-3.0 mg/kg groups had among the lowest normalized peripheral clonal expansion, especially among CD8+ T cells.

For sequencing of the TCRbeta CDR3 region, genomic DNA was extracted from the sorted cells. The immunoSEQ Assay was used for sequencing of TCRbeta CDR3 regions. In TCRdb, the immuneACCESS table is reduced to in-frame sequences with V and J assigned. These tables do not hold every clone; where another copy was compared, an unresolved V gene accounts for under half, and the others remain unexplained. Recorded for this sample are 6,000 to 6,500 clones; about 86% of them occurred a single time. In total, the top ten clones hold 20% to 25% of the sample. The trial excluded patients who had a history of autoimmune disease or who were on systemic immunosuppression. Peripheral blood for TCR sequencing was drawn from every dose cohort at baseline, at cycle 4 day 1 and at cycle 7 day 1. Samples came from an open-label, multicenter, first-in-human phase I dose-escalation trial of ivuxolimab. The trial enrolled adults with locally advanced or metastatic head and neck squamous cell, hepatocellular, melanoma or renal cell carcinoma. Before TCR sequencing, CD4+ and CD8+ T cells were separately sorted from peripheral blood.

A word on this clone: Its antigen is not yet known. Within one base of it there is no much larger clone, and no base qualities were kept.

The V end loses 2 bases and the J end loses 0 bases, and a stretch of 5 bases separates them. CDR1 and CDR2 are drawn from the germline V gene (reference sequence): PRHDT, FYEKMQ. The CDR3 runs 13 amino acids, cysteine and phenylalanine included. Only the CDR3 portion is preserved as DNA: 39 bases, with reading frame beginning at the first base. Sample: CD4+ or CD8+ T cells sorted from blood, taken in a trial of the OX40 agonist ivuxolimab. The sequence joins TRBV13 to TRBJ2-7; the D gene is not confidently resolved. The origin of this receptor is an adult with an advanced solid tumor such as melanoma, head and neck, liver or kidney cancer. Here is the DNA: TGTGCCAGCAGCTTAAGGAGCTCCTACGAGCAGTACTTC. The resulting protein is CASSLRSSYEQYF.